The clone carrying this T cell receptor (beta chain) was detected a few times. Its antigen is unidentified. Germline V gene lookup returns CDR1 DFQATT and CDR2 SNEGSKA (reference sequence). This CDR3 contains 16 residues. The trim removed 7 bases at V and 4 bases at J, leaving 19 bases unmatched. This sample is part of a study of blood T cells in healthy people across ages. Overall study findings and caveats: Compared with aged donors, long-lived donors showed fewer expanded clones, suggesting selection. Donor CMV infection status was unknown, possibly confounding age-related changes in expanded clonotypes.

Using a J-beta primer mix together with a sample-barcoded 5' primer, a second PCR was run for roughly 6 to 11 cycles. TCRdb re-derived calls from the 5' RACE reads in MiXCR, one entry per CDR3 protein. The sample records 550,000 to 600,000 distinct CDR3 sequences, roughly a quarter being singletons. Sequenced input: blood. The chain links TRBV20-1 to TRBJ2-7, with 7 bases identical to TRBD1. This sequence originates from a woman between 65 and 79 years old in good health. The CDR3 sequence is CSVTAGQDTWGYEQYF. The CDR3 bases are TGCAGTGTAACGGCTGGACAGGACACCTGGGGGTACGAGCAGTACTTC.